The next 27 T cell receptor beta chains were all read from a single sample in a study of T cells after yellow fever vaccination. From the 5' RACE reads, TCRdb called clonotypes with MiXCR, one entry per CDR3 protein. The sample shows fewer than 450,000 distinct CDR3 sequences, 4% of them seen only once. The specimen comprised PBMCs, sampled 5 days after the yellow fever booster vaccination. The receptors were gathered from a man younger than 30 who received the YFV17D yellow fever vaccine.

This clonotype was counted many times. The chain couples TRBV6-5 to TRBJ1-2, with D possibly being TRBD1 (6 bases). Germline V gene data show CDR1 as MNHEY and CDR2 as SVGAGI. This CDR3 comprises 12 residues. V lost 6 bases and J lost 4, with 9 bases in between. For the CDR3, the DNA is TGTGCCAGCAGGGACAGTCCCTATGGCTACACCTTC. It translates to CASRDSPYGYTF.

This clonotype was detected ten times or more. The CDR3 is CASSQGGGWTEAFF. The DNA of the CDR3 is TGTGCCAGCAGCCAAGGAGGGGGCTGGACTGAAGCTTTCTTT. The rearrangement uses TRBV14 and TRBJ1-1; 7 bases line up with TRBD1. Germline V gene lookup returns CDR1 SGHDN and CDR2 FVKESK. V shed 1 base, J shed 5 bases, and the junction held 4 bases outside the gene matches. CDR3 length: 14 residues.

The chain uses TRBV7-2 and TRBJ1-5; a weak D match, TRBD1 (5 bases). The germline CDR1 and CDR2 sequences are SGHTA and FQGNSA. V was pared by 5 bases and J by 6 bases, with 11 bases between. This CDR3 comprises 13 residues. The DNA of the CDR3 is TGTGCCAGCAGCCGGGGTAGGGGTCAGCCCCAGCATTTT. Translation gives CASSRGRGQPQHF.

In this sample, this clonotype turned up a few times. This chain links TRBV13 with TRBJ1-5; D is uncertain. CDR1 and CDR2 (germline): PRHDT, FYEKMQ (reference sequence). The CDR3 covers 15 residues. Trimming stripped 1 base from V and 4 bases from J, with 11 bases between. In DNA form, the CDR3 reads TGTGCCAGCAGCTTAGCCACAGCACCTAATCAGCCCCAGCATTTT. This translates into CASSLATAPNQPQHF.

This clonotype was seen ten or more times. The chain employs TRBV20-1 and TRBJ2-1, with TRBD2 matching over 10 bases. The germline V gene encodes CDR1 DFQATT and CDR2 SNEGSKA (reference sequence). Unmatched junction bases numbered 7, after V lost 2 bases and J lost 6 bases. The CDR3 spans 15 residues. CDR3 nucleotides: TGCAGTGCTAGACTAGCGGGGGTCCGGGGCAATGAGCAGTTCTTC. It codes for CSARLAGVRGNEQFF.

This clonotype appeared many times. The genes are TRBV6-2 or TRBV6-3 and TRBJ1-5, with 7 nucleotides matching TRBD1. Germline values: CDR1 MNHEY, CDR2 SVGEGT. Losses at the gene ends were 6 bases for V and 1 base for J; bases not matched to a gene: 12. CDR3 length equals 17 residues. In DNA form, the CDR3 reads TGTGCCAGCAGCCGCCGGGACAGCTACTCGAGCAATCAGCCCCAGCATTTT. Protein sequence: CASSRRDSYSSNQPQHF.

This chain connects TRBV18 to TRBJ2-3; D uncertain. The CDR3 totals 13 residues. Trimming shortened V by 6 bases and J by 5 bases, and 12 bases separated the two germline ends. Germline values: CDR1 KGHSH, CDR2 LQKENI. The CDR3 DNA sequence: TGTGCCAGCTCCTTTTCTAGGGAAGATACGCAGTATTTT. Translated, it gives CASSFSREDTQYF.

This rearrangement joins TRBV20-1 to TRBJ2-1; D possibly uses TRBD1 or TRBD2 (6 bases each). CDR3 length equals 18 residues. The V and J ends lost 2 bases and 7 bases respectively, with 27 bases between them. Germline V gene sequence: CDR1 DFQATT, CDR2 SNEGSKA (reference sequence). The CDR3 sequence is CSARRMEGTGTLRNEQFF. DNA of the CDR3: TGCAGTGCTAGAAGGATGGAGGGAACAGGGACCCTTAGGAATGAGCAGTTCTTC.

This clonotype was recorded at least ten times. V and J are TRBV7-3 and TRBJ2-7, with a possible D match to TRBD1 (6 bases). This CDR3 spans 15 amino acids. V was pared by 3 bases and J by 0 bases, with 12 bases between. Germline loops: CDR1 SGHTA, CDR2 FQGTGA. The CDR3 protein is CASSFWGTNSYEQYV. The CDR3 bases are TGTGCCAGCAGCTTCTGGGGGACAAACTCCTACGAGCAGTACGTC.

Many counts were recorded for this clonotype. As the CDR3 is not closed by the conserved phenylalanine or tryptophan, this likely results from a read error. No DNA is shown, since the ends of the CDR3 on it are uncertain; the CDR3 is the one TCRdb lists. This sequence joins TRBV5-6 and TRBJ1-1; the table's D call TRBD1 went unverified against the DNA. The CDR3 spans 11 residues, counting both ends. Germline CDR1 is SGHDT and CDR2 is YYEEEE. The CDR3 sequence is CASSSRGRSRI.

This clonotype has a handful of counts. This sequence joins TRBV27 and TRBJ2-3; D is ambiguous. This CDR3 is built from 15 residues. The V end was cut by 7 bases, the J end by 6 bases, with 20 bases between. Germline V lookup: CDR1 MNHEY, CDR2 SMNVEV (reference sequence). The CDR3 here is CASTLVGNHEDTQYF. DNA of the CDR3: TGTGCCAGCACCCTTGTGGGGAACCACGAGGATACGCAGTATTTT.

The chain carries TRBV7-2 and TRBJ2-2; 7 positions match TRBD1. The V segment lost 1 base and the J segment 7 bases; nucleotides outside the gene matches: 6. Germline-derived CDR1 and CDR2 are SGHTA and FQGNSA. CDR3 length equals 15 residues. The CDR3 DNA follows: TGTGCCAGCAGCTTAGTAGGGACAGACGGCGGGGAGCTGTTTTTT. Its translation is CASSLVGTDGGELFF.

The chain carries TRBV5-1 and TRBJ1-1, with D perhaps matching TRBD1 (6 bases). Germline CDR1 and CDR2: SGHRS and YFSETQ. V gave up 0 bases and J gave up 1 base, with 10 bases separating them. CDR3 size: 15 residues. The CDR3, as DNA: TGCGCCAGCAGCTTGGGGACAGATGAGAACACTGAAGCTTTCTTT. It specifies CASSLGTDENTEAFF.

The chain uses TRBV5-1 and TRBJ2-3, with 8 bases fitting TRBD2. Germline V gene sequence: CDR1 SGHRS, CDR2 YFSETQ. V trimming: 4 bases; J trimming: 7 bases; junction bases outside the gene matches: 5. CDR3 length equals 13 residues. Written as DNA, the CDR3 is TGCGCCAGCAGCGCCTGGACTAGCAATACGCAGTATTTT. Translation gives CASSAWTSNTQYF. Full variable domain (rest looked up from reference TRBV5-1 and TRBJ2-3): KAGVTQTPRYLIKTRGQQVTLSCSPISGHRSVSWYQQTPGQGLQFLFEYFSETQRNKGNFPGRFSGRQFSNSRSEMNVSTLELGDSALYLCASSAWTSNTQYFGPGTRLTVL.

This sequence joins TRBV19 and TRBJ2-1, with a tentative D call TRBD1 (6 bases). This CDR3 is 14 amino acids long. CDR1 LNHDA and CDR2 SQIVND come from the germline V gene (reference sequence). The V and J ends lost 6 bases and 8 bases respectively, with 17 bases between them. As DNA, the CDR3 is TGTGCCAGTAGAAGCAAGGGGGTCACAGATGAGCAGTTCTTC. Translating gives CASRSKGVTDEQFF.

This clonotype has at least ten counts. CDR3 nucleotide sequence: TGTGCCAGCTCACCGCAGGGAGGGCAGCAGTTCTTC. This translates into CASSPQGGQQFF. J is TRBJ2-1 and V is TRBV18; TRBD2 matches at 7 bases. CDR1 is KGHSH and CDR2 is LQKENI in the germline V gene. V shed 3 bases, J shed 11 bases, and the junction held 4 bases outside the gene matches. The CDR3 sequence is 12 residues long. Supplemented by reference TRBV18 and TRBJ2-1, the full variable domain reads NAGVMQNPRHLVRRRGQEARLRCSPMKGHSHVYWYRQLPEEGLKFMVYLQKENIIDESGMPKERFSAEFPKEGPSILRIQQVVRGDSAAYFCASSPQGGQQFFGPGTRLTVL.

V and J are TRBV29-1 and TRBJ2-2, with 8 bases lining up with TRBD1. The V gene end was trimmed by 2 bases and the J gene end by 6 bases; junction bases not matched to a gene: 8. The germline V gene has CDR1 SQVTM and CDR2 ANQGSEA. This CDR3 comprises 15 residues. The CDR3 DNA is TGCAGCGTTGAACCGGCAGGGGGCGAATCCGGGGAGCTGTTTTTT. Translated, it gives CSVEPAGGESGELFF.

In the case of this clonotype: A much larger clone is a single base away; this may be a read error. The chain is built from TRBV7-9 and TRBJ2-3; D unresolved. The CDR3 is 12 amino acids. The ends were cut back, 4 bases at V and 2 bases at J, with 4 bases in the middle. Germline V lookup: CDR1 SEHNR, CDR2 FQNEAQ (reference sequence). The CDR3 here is CASSYITDTQYF. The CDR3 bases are TGTGCCAGCAGCTACATCACAGATACGCAGTATTTT. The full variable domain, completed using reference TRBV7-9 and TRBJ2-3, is DTGVSQNPRHKITKRGQNVTFRCDPISEHNRLYWYRQTLGQGPEFLTYFQNEAQLEKSRLLSDRFSAERPKGSFSTLEIQRTEQGDSAMYLCASSYITDTQYFGPGTRLTVL.

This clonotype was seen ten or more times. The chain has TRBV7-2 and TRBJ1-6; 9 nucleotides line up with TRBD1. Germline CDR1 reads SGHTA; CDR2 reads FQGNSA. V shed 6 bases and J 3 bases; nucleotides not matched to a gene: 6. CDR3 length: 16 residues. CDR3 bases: TGTGCCAGCAGTGATCCGGGACAGGGCTATAATTCACCCCTCCACTTT. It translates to CASSDPGQGYNSPLHF.

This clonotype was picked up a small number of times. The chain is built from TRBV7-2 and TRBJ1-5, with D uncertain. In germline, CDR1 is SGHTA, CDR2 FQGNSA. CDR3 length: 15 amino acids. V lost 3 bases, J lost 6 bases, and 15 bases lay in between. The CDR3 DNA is TGTGCCAGCAGCTTCCGACCCCTCGGTTCTCAGCCCCAGCATTTT. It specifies CASSFRPLGSQPQHF.

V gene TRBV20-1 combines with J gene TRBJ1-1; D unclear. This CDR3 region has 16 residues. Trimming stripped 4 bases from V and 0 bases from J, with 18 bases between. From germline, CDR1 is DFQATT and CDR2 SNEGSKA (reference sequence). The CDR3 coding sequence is TGCAGTGCTACCAGGAGGGCCTCCACTTTGAACACTGAAGCTTTCTTT. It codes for CSATRRASTLNTEAFF.

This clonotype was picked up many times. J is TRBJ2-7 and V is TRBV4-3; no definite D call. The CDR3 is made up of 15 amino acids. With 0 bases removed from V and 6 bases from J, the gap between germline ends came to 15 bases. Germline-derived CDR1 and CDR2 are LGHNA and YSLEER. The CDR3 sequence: CASSQEYARLGEQYF. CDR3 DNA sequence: TGCGCCAGCAGCCAAGAATATGCACGCCTCGGCGAGCAGTACTTC.

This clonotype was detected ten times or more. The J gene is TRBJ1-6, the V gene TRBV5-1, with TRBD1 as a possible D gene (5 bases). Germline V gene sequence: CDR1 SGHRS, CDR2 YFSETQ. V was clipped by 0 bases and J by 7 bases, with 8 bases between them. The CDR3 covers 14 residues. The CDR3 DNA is TGCGCCAGCAGCTTGGGCGGGGGGAATTCACCCCTCCACTTT. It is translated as CASSLGGGNSPLHF.

This CDR3 is CASSTPRDRLGLHSPLHF. DNA of the CDR3: TGTGCCAGCAGTACCCCCCGGGACAGGTTGGGACTTCATTCACCCCTCCACTTT. The genes are TRBV28 and TRBJ1-6; 8 bases match TRBD1. V lost 5 bases, J lost 8 bases, and 17 bases stayed unmatched. Per germline, CDR1 MDHEN and CDR2 SYDVKM. The CDR3 spans 18 residues.

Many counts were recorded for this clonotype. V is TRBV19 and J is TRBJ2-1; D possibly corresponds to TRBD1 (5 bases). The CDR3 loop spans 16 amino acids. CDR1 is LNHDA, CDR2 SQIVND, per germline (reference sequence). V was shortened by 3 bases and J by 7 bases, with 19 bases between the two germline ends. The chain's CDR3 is CASSMVGDPNTNEQFF. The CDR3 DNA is TGTGCCAGTAGTATGGTAGGGGATCCCAATACGAATGAGCAGTTCTTC.

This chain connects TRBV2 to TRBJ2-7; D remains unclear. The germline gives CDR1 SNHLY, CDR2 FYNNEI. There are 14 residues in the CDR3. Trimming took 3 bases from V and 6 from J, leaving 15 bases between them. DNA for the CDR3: TGTGCCAGCAGTGAGTCGTCCGGGTCCGGCGAGCAGTACGTC. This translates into CASSESSGSGEQYV.

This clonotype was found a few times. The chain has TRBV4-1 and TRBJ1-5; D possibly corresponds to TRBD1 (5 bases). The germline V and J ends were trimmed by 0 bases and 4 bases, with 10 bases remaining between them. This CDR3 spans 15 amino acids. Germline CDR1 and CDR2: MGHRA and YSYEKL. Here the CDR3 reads CASSQDFDRNQPQHF. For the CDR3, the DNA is TGCGCCAGCAGCCAAGATTTCGACAGAAATCAGCCCCAGCATTTT.